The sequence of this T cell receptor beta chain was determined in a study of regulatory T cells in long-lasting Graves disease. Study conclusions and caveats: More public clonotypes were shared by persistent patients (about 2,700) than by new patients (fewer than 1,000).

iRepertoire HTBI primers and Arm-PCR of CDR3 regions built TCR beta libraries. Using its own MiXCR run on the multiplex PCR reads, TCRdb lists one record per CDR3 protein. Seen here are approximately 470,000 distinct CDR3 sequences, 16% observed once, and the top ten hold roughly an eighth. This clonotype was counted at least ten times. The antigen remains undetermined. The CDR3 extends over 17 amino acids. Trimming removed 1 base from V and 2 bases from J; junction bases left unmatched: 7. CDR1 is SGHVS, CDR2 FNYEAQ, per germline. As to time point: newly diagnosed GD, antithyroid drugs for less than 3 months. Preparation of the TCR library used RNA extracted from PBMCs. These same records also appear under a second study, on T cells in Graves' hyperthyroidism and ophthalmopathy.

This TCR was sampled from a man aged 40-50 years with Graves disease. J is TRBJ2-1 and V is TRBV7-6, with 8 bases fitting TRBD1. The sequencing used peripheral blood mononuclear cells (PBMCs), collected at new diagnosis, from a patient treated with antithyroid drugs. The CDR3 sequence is CASSLVGGTGAYNEQFF. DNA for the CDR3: TGTGCCAGCAGCTTAGTAGGAGGGACAGGAGCCTACAATGAGCAGTTCTTC.